This TCR beta chain was sequenced during a study of T cell repertoires in cytomegalovirus infection. Study context: Signatures in public TCR beta sequences pointed to both CMV infection and matching HLA type. Study conclusions and caveats: The ex vivo response showed dominance by HLA-C-restricted CMV-specific TCR beta clonotypes.

For this clonotype: Its antigen remains unknown. One end of the junction is discordant with germline, which a read error may explain.

TCRdb re-analysed the reads in MiXCR, keeping a single row per CDR3 protein. The sample includes 150,000 to 200,000 distinct CDR3 sequences, about 15% seen only once; the top ten take 20% to 30%. The CDR3 is made up of 15 amino acids. Germline V gene data show CDR1 as SGHTA and CDR2 as FQGTGA. The chain has TRBV7-3 and TRBJ2-3; D is unresolved. The specimen sequenced was PBMCs. The clonotype originates from a human donor in good health (CMV status not recorded). Some clones in this sample may be carry-over from other donors' samples. The CDR3 is CASSSRCRDTDTQYF. The CDR3 DNA reads TGTGCCAGCAGCTCTCGGTGCAGAGACACAGATACGCAGTATTTC. Complete variable domain (other parts from reference TRBV7-3 and TRBJ2-3): GAGVSQTPSNKVTEKGKYVELRCDPISGHTALYWYRQSLGQGPEFLIYFQGTGAADDSGLPNDRFFAVRPEGSVSTLKIQRTERGDSAVYLCASSSRCRDTDTQYFGPGTRLTVL.